Listed below are T cell receptor beta chains from one sample, sequenced in a study of blood T cell repertoires in COVID-19. Data came from immunoSEQ multiplex PCR; TCRdb stores just in-frame clones and leaves some out. The table lists about 36,000 clones, approximately 78% of them singletons. Sample: peripheral blood. Receptors originate from a man aged 55-75 years with acute or convalescent COVID-19. Each CDR3 is given with its conserved first and last residue. The D gene is left open where the match is weak. Some rows mark clone size as missing; the rest say once, few, many or name a class of expanded clone.

cdr3_nt: TGTGCCATCAGTTCCAGCGGGAGCCAAGAGACCCAGTACTTC
cdr3_aa: CAISSSGSQETQYF
j_call: TRBJ2-5
v_call: TRBV10-3
clone_size: once
d_call: TRBD2

cdr3_nt: TGTGCCAGCAGCCTCAGTATCAGCTCTGGAAACACCATATATTTT
cdr3_aa: CASSLSISSGNTIYF
j_call: TRBJ1-3
v_call: TRBV7-9
clone_size: -
d_call: -

cdr3_nt: TGTGCCAGCAGGACTCTTGGAGGGATCGCTGAAGCTTTCTTT
cdr3_aa: CASRTLGGIAEAFF
j_call: TRBJ1-1
v_call: TRBV25-1
clone_size: -
d_call: -

cdr3_nt: TGTGCCAGCAGCTTAGGAGGAGCGGGAGGGAACAATGAGCAGTTCTTC
cdr3_aa: CASSLGGAGGNNEQFF
j_call: TRBJ2-1
v_call: TRBV7-2
clone_size: -
d_call: TRBD2

cdr3_nt: TGTGCCACCAGTGATTTTTCAGGGGACAAAGAGACCCAGTACTTC
cdr3_aa: CATSDFSGDKETQYF
j_call: TRBJ2-5
v_call: TRBV24-1
clone_size: few
d_call: -

cdr3_nt: TGTGCCAGCAGTCGCACGGCAGGGAAAGGTTATGCCGGGGAGCTGTTTTTT
cdr3_aa: CASSRTAGKGYAGELFF
j_call: TRBJ2-2
v_call: TRBV3-1/TRBV3-2
clone_size: -
d_call: -

cdr3_nt: TGTGCCAGCGGCACAGGGGTGGGCTACGAGCAGTACTTC
cdr3_aa: CASGTGVGYEQYF
j_call: TRBJ2-7
v_call: TRBV3-1/TRBV3-2
clone_size: -
d_call: TRBD1

cdr3_nt: TGTGCCAGCACCCTTGACGGAGTGAATTCACCCCTCCACTTT
cdr3_aa: CASTLDGVNSPLHF
j_call: TRBJ1-6
v_call: TRBV2
clone_size: few
d_call: -

cdr3_nt: TGTGCCAGTAGTGCTACTAGCGGGAGTTACAATGAGCAGTTCTTC
cdr3_aa: CASSATSGSYNEQFF
j_call: TRBJ2-1
v_call: TRBV19
clone_size: -
d_call: TRBD2

cdr3_nt: TGTGCCAGCAGCCTAAACGGACAGGGGACAGATACGCAGTATTTT
cdr3_aa: CASSLNGQGTDTQYF
j_call: TRBJ2-3
v_call: TRBV2
clone_size: -
d_call: TRBD1

cdr3_nt: TGTGCCAGCAGTTGGGTCGGGATCACCTACGAGCAGTACTTC
cdr3_aa: CASSWVGITYEQYF
j_call: TRBJ2-7
v_call: TRBV6-2/TRBV6-3
clone_size: -
d_call: -

cdr3_nt: TGTGCCAGCAGTTCTGGTAGCCGGGACATCGCCTACGAGCAGTACTTC
cdr3_aa: CASSSGSRDIAYEQYF
j_call: TRBJ2-7
v_call: TRBV6-5
clone_size: once
d_call: -

cdr3_nt: TGTGCCAGCCTCGGACAGGGCTGGGGTCAGCCCCAGCATTTT
cdr3_aa: CASLGQGWGQPQHF
j_call: TRBJ1-5
v_call: TRBV28
clone_size: -
d_call: TRBD1

cdr3_nt: TGTGCCAGCAGCTTCCCGGGACTATCGACCTACGAGCAGTACTTC
cdr3_aa: CASSFPGLSTYEQYF
j_call: TRBJ2-7
v_call: TRBV5-4
clone_size: -
d_call: TRBD2

cdr3_nt: TGTGCCAGCAGCGTAGATCCGACAGGGAACTATGGCTACACCTTC
cdr3_aa: CASSVDPTGNYGYTF
j_call: TRBJ1-2
v_call: TRBV9
clone_size: -
d_call: TRBD1

cdr3_nt: TGTGCCAGCAGCGTAATCTCCTACGAGCAGTACTTC
cdr3_aa: CASSVISYEQYF
j_call: TRBJ2-7
v_call: TRBV5-4
clone_size: -
d_call: -

cdr3_nt: TGTGCCAGTAAATTGGCTAGCGGAGTCACAGATACGCAGTATTTT
cdr3_aa: CASKLASGVTDTQYF
j_call: TRBJ2-3
v_call: TRBV19
clone_size: -
d_call: TRBD2

cdr3_nt: TGTGCCAGTATTGGGGGGGGCTTCACCGGGGAGCTGTTTTTT
cdr3_aa: CASIGGGFTGELFF
j_call: TRBJ2-2
v_call: TRBV19
clone_size: once
d_call: -

cdr3_nt: TGTGCCAGCATGGACATAATCGAGACCCAGTACTTC
cdr3_aa: CASMDIIETQYF
j_call: TRBJ2-5
v_call: TRBV2
clone_size: few
d_call: -

cdr3_nt: TGTGCCAGCAGCTCCAGGACAAGCGAGCAGTTCTTC
cdr3_aa: CASSSRTSEQFF
j_call: TRBJ2-1
v_call: TRBV5-4
clone_size: few
d_call: -

cdr3_nt: TGTGCCAGCAGTGATGGGACAGGGATCCAGGCCACTGAAGCTTTCTTT
cdr3_aa: CASSDGTGIQATEAFF
j_call: TRBJ1-1
v_call: TRBV6-1
clone_size: -
d_call: TRBD1

cdr3_nt: TGTGCCAGCAGCCAAGAACGTAGTCCCTCCTACAATGAGCAGTTCTTC
cdr3_aa: CASSQERSPSYNEQFF
j_call: TRBJ2-1
v_call: TRBV3-1/TRBV3-2
clone_size: once
d_call: -

cdr3_nt: TGTGCCAGTAGTCCGGTAGCTTCCCTCTCCTACAATGAGCAGTTCTTC
cdr3_aa: CASSPVASLSYNEQFF
j_call: TRBJ2-1
v_call: TRBV19
clone_size: -
d_call: -

cdr3_nt: TGTGCCAGCAGCCCAAGGACAAGCAATCAGCCCCAGCATTTT
cdr3_aa: CASSPRTSNQPQHF
j_call: TRBJ1-5
v_call: TRBV5-6
clone_size: -
d_call: -

cdr3_nt: TGTGCCAGCAGCGAAACTAGCGTTGCCTACGAGCAGTACTTC
cdr3_aa: CASSETSVAYEQYF
j_call: TRBJ2-7
v_call: TRBV9
clone_size: -
d_call: TRBD2

cdr3_nt: TGTGCCAGTAGTACCCAGGGGGCAGGGGGCAAAAACATTCAGTACTTC
cdr3_aa: CASSTQGAGGKNIQYF
j_call: TRBJ2-4
v_call: TRBV19
clone_size: -
d_call: TRBD1

cdr3_nt: TGTGCCAACGTACCGGATAGGGAGACAATATCCAAAAACATTCAGTACTTC
cdr3_aa: CANVPDRETISKNIQYF
j_call: TRBJ2-4
v_call: TRBV28
clone_size: -
d_call: -

cdr3_nt: TGTGCCAGCAGTGAATACGGGGATGAGCAGTACTTC
cdr3_aa: CASSEYGDEQYF
j_call: TRBJ2-7
v_call: TRBV6-1
clone_size: -
d_call: -